Presented here are 23 T cell receptor beta chains from one specimen sequenced in a study of T cells in Graves' hyperthyroidism and ophthalmopathy. The investigators amplified TCR beta CDR3 regions from RNA transcripts. The HTBI primer set drove a first-round RT-PCR of the TCR CDR3. TCRdb called the multiplex PCR reads again in MiXCR, with one record for every CDR3 protein. This sample has around 200,000 distinct CDR3 sequences, with about 18% found just once. Sequencing was performed on blood. These receptors came from a man in his forties or fifties with Graves' hyperthyroidism.

Remarks on this clonotype: Mismatch with germline at one junction end may stem from a read error. The chain is built from TRBV11-2 and TRBJ2-7, with D perhaps matching TRBD1 or TRBD2 (5 bases each). The CDR3 covers 13 residues. Per the germline V gene, CDR1 is SGHAT and CDR2 is FQNNGV. This CDR3 reads CASSLAEIGTASF. Here the CDR3 DNA reads TGTGCCAGCAGCTTAGCAGAGATCGGGACGGCTAGCTTC.

The rearrangement joins TRBV12-3 or TRBV12-4 to TRBJ1-1; D ambiguous. V lost 6 bases and J 0 bases, leaving 11 bases between the germline ends. CDR3 length: 14 amino acids. CDR3 in amino acids: CASRIAGMNTEAFF. CDR3 sequence (DNA): TGTGCCAGCAGGATTGCCGGAATGAACACTGAAGCTTTCTTT.

The table lists this clonotype with many counts. This chain connects TRBV18 to TRBJ1-5; possibly TRBD1 for D (6 bases). CDR3 length: 16 amino acids. Germline CDR1 and CDR2: KGHSH and LQKENI. V was shortened by 3 bases and J by 0 bases, with 12 bases between the two germline ends. This CDR3 is CASSPRRQDSNQPQHF. Written as DNA, the CDR3 is TGTGCCAGCTCACCTAGGAGACAGGATAGCAATCAGCCCCAGCATTTT.

This clonotype was detected ten times or more. V usage is TRBV12-3 or TRBV12-4 and J usage is TRBJ1-1; 8 nucleotides align to TRBD1. CDR3 size: 14 residues. V was clipped by 3 bases and J by 5 bases; unmatched bases: 5. The CDR3 region has the DNA TGTGCCAGCAGTTTCGGACAGGGAGGGACTGAAGCTTTCTTT. Translation gives CASSFGQGGTEAFF.

In this sample, this clonotype turned up a few times. V usage is TRBV4-3 and J usage is TRBJ1-1, with D possibly being TRBD1 (5 bases). This CDR3 is built from 15 residues. The V gene's germline CDR1 is LGHNA and CDR2 YSLEER. V was pared by 3 bases and J by 5 bases, with 16 bases between. CDR3 DNA: TGCGCCAGCAGCCAGTTCGAACAGGTAAAGACTGAAGCTTTCTTT. Protein: CASSQFEQVKTEAFF.

Many counts were recorded for this clonotype. The rearrangement uses TRBV6-1 and TRBJ1-1; the D is unclear. The CDR3 has 14 residues. Germline CDR1 is MNHNS and CDR2 is SASEGT. V lost 5 bases to trimming and J lost 3 bases, with 13 bases between them. The CDR3 spells CASSYGRLHTEAFF. The CDR3 DNA reads as TGTGCCAGCAGTTATGGGCGGTTACACACTGAAGCTTTCTTT.

On this clonotype itself: This may be a read error, as it is one base from a much larger clone. The V gene is TRBV6-5, the J gene TRBJ1-1; the D is unclear. Trimming took off 0 bases at V and 8 bases at J, with 13 bases between the two ends. This CDR3 is built from 14 residues. Per germline, CDR1 MNHEY and CDR2 SVGAGI. Written as DNA, the CDR3 is TGTGCCAGCAGTTACTCGACGCTGGCTTCCGAAGCTTTCTTT. Its translation is CASSYSTLASEAFF.

This clonotype was seen only a few times. J is TRBJ2-6 and V is TRBV5-4; 11 bases agree with TRBD1. Germline CDR1 reads SGHNT; CDR2 reads YYREEE (reference sequence). The CDR3 totals 18 residues. V lost 4 bases to trimming and J lost 1 base; unmatched junction nucleotides: 7. The CDR3, as DNA: TGTGCCAGCAGCCCGTGGACAGGGGGCAGTTCTGGGGCCAACGTCCTGACTTTC. Protein product: CASSPWTGGSSGANVLTF.

This clonotype was counted at least ten times. This chain links TRBV2 with TRBJ1-2; D unresolved. The germline CDR1 and CDR2 sequences are SNHLY and FYNNEI. V gave up 4 bases and J gave up 4 bases, with 19 bases separating them. The CDR3 loop spans 16 amino acids. This CDR3 is CASSGGGATLRYGYTF. In DNA, the CDR3 is TGTGCCAGCAGTGGAGGCGGAGCTACCCTCCGCTATGGCTACACCTTC.

As concerns this clonotype: The final CDR3 position lacks the conserved phenylalanine or tryptophan, pointing to a likely read error. The chain couples TRBV7-2 to TRBJ1-1; D remains unclear. Germline CDR1 reads SGHTA; CDR2 reads FQGNSA. The CDR3 contains 13 residues. V was cut by 3 bases and J by 7 bases, with 12 bases left in between. The CDR3 nucleotides read TGTGCCAGCAGCTTCGCCCGAGACATTGAAGCTTTCCTT. Its protein is CASSFARDIEAFL.

This clonotype has a count of ten or more. This rearrangement joins TRBV2 to TRBJ2-1; 8 bases are shared with TRBD2. This CDR3 comprises 13 residues. The trim removed 8 bases at V and 6 bases at J, leaving 6 bases unmatched. CDR1 SNHLY and CDR2 FYNNEI come from the germline V gene. DNA for the CDR3: TGTGCCAGCGGACTAGCTAGTTCCAATGAGCAGTTCTTC. It translates to CASGLASSNEQFF.

J is TRBJ2-1 and V is TRBV4-2, with 8 bases matching TRBD2. Germline V gene sequence: CDR1 LGHNA, CDR2 YNFKEQ. V dropped 3 bases and J dropped 6; count of bases not matched to a gene: 10. The CDR3 sequence is 16 residues long. As DNA, the CDR3 is TGTGCCAGCAGCCAGGATAGCGGGGCAATTGGCAATGAGCAGTTCTTC. This encodes CASSQDSGAIGNEQFF.

The sample holds many counts of this clonotype. The chain links TRBV29-1 to TRBJ1-5; possibly TRBD1 for D (6 bases). Germline V gene lookup returns CDR1 SQVTM and CDR2 ANQGSEA. Trimming shortened V by 4 bases and J by 1 base, and 11 bases separated the two germline ends. The CDR3 loop spans 14 amino acids. Written as DNA, the CDR3 is TGCAGCGTTGGTCGCGGGACAAGCAATCAGCCCCAGCATTTT. It yields the protein CSVGRGTSNQPQHF.

In its sample, this clonotype was seen many times. The chain recombines TRBV3-1 with TRBJ1-5, with D possibly being TRBD1 (5 bases). Germline CDR1 reads LGHDT; CDR2 reads YNNKEL (reference sequence). This CDR3 spans 16 amino acids. Trimming removed 4 bases from V and 5 bases from J, with 18 bases in between. In nucleotides, the CDR3 is TGTGCCAGCAGCCGTGGAAAGGGTGACAGAGATCAGCCCCAGCATTTT. Protein: CASSRGKGDRDQPQHF.

In this sample, this clonotype turned up many times. The rearrangement links TRBV28 to TRBJ1-4; 8 nucleotides agree with TRBD1. Germline CDR1 is MDHEN and CDR2 is SYDVKM. The J segment lost 10 bases and the V segment lost 4 bases, leaving 8 bases of the junction unmatched. The CDR3 runs to 14 residues. The CDR3 sequence: CASSSRQGNGKLFF. DNA for the CDR3: TGTGCCAGCAGTTCCCGACAGGGGAACGGAAAACTGTTTTTT.

The chain is built from TRBV20-1 and TRBJ2-7, with TRBD2 matching 10 bases. Germline V CDR1 and CDR2: DFQATT, SNEGSKA (reference sequence). The CDR3 spans 15 residues. V was clipped by 3 bases and J by 0 bases; unmatched bases: 5. The DNA of the CDR3 is TGCAGTGCTAGTGCTAGCGGGGGAGTCTCCTACGAGCAGTACTTC. This codes for CSASASGGVSYEQYF.

The table lists this clonotype with many counts. This chain joins TRBV20-1 and TRBJ1-5; D possibly corresponds to TRBD1 (6 bases). The length of the CDR3 is 14 residues. Germline CDR1 DFQATT, CDR2 SNEGSKA (reference sequence). Trimming took 6 bases from V and 2 from J, leaving 14 bases between them. CDR3 nucleotides: TGCAGTGCACACGACAGGTTGGGCAATCAGCCCCAGCATTTT. It is translated as CSAHDRLGNQPQHF.

The J gene is TRBJ2-5, the V gene TRBV7-2; D unresolved. This CDR3 comprises 15 residues. CDR1 and CDR2 (germline): SGHTA, FQGNSA. Between the trimmed V and J ends, which lost 3 bases and 0 bases, there was a span of 11 bases. The CDR3 region is CASSFEIQYQETQYF. CDR3 sequence (DNA): TGTGCCAGCAGCTTCGAAATCCAGTACCAAGAGACCCAGTACTTC. The full variable domain, rest sourced from reference TRBV7-2 and TRBJ2-5, is GAGVSQSPSNKVTEKGKDVELRCDPISGHTALYWYRQSLGQGLEFLIYFQGNSAPDKSGLPSDRFSAERTGGSVSTLTIQRTQQEDSAVYLCASSFEIQYQETQYFGPGTRLLVL.

In its sample, this clonotype was seen many times. V and J are TRBV7-9 and TRBJ1-4; D not resolved. This CDR3 region has 13 residues. Germline V gene data show CDR1 as SEHNR and CDR2 as FQNEAQ (reference sequence). The germline V and J ends were trimmed by 5 bases and 0 bases, with 4 bases remaining between them. The CDR3 protein is CASSRATNEKLFF. CDR3 bases: TGTGCCAGCAGCAGGGCAACTAATGAAAAACTGTTTTTT.

V usage is TRBV5-4 and J usage is TRBJ2-7; TRBD2 matches 8 bases. Trimming took 6 bases from V and 0 from J; bases not matched to a gene: 11. CDR1 is SGHNT and CDR2 is YYREEE in the germline V gene (reference sequence). This CDR3 is 16 amino acids long. The CDR3 bases are TGTGCCAGCAAACCGAGAGGGGGGACTAGCTCCTACGAGCAGTACTTC. Amino acids: CASKPRGGTSSYEQYF.

The V and J genes are TRBV7-2 and TRBJ1-1, with no clear D. V dropped 5 bases and J dropped 10 bases, with 20 bases sitting between them. In germline, CDR1 is SGHTA, CDR2 FQGNSA. The CDR3 has 14 residues. As DNA, the CDR3 is TGTGCCAGCAGCCCCTCCCTTACGGGAACGCCAGCTTTCTTT. Encoded protein: CASSPSLTGTPAFF.

Here the CDR3 DNA reads TGTGCCAGCAGCTATACAGGGGGTCGGAACTATGGCTACACCTTC. This encodes CASSYTGGRNYGYTF. The chain couples TRBV7-9 to TRBJ1-2; 8 bases align to TRBD1. CDR3 length: 15 residues. CDR1 is SEHNR and CDR2 is FQNEAQ in the germline V gene (reference sequence). V dropped 4 bases and J dropped 2; count of bases not matched to a gene: 6.

This clonotype was picked up many times. The gene calls are TRBV30 and TRBJ2-1; D call uncertain. This CDR3 spans 11 amino acids. V lost 1 base, J lost 10 bases, and 8 bases lay in between. Germline V gives CDR1 GTSNPN, CDR2 SVGIG (reference sequence). CDR3 sequence: CAWSALEEQFF. CDR3 DNA: TGTGCCTGGAGTGCCCTCGAGGAGCAGTTCTTC.